Each of the 27 T cell receptor beta chains below was sequenced from the same sample in a study of OX40 agonist ivuxolimab in advanced cancers. Here immunoSEQ multiplex PCR was the method, and the copy in TCRdb shows in-frame clones only, minus some. The repertoire holds more than 60,000 clones, with around 83% as singletons. Here the sequenced sample was CD4+ or CD8+ T cells sorted from blood, taken in a trial of the OX40 agonist ivuxolimab. Every receptor here comes from an adult with an advanced solid tumor such as melanoma, head and neck, liver or kidney cancer.

The CDR3 nucleotides are TGTGCCAGCAGCACCCGAGGACAGGGTAACACTGAAGCTTTCTTT. It yields the protein CASSTRGQGNTEAFF. V usage is TRBV11-2 and J usage is TRBJ1-1; 8 nucleotides match TRBD1. The CDR3 contains 15 residues. The V gene's germline CDR1 is SGHAT and CDR2 FQNNGV. Trimming cost V 5 bases and J 2 bases; bases outside gene matches: 7.

V is TRBV30 and J is TRBJ2-1; D is uncertain. This CDR3 spans 11 amino acids. The V gene lost 2 bases and the J gene lost 2 bases, with 1 base spanning the gap. Germline-derived CDR1 and CDR2 are GTSNPN and SVGIG (reference sequence). The CDR3 protein is CAWSPYNEQFF. The CDR3 DNA sequence: TGTGCCTGGAGTCCCTACAATGAGCAGTTCTTC.

The genes are TRBV7-6 and TRBJ2-1; 9 bases are shared with TRBD2. The ends lost 0 bases at V and 4 bases at J; junction bases unmatched: 4. Germline CDR1 SGHVS, CDR2 FNYEAQ. The CDR3 has 16 residues. The CDR3 region is CASSLARGGQYNEQFF. CDR3 sequence (DNA): TGTGCCAGCAGCTTAGCGCGGGGGGGCCAGTACAATGAGCAGTTCTTC.

This chain uses TRBV7-2 with TRBJ1-3, with D unresolved. V was pared by 5 bases and J by 1 base, with 15 bases between. The germline gives CDR1 SGHTA, CDR2 FQGNSA. CDR3 size: 16 residues. The CDR3 sequence is CASSPRTVSSGNTIYF. Here the CDR3 DNA reads TGTGCCAGCAGCCCTCGGACGGTCTCTTCTGGAAACACCATATATTTT.

The chain uses TRBV9 and TRBJ2-2; TRBD2 agrees at 8 bases. V lost 2 bases to trimming and J lost 4 bases; unmatched junction nucleotides: 4. The germline V gene has CDR1 SGDLS and CDR2 YYNGEE. This CDR3 is 15 amino acids long. The CDR3 spells CASSVPGGGTGELFF. Here the CDR3 DNA reads TGTGCCAGCAGCGTGCCGGGGGGGGGCACCGGGGAGCTGTTTTTT.

The chain employs TRBV18 and TRBJ1-1; possible D gene TRBD1, 5 bases. V lost 3 bases to trimming and J lost 3 bases, with 20 bases between them. Germline CDR1 is KGHSH and CDR2 is LQKENI. The CDR3 consists of 17 residues. CDR3 residues: CASSPGDSQAGYTEAFF. In nucleotides, the CDR3 is TGTGCCAGCTCACCGGGGGACTCCCAAGCAGGGTACACTGAAGCTTTCTTT.

This clone was counted only a few times. J is TRBJ2-5 and V is TRBV5-4; D is unclear. Germline V gene data show CDR1 as SGHNT and CDR2 as YYREEE (reference sequence). V lost 2 bases and J 1 base, leaving 3 bases between the germline ends. CDR3 size: 12 residues. In DNA form, the CDR3 reads TGTGCCAGCAGCTTCCCCCAAGAGACCCAGTACTTC. Encoded protein: CASSFPQETQYF.

The rearrangement links TRBV21-1 to TRBJ1-4; the table's D call TRBD1 went unverified against the DNA. TRBV21-1 is flagged as a pseudogene. There are 16 residues in the CDR3. The CDR3 DNA reads TGTGCCAGCAGCCGGGACAGGGGAGGGACTAATGAAAAACTGTTTTTT. It is translated as CASSRDRGGTNEKLFF.

The rearrangement uses TRBV25-1 and TRBJ2-1, with 10 bases fitting TRBD2. This CDR3 is 18 amino acids long. V was clipped by 2 bases and J by 0 bases; unmatched bases: 7. Germline CDR1 is MGHDK and CDR2 is SYGVNS. CDR3 in DNA: TGTGCCAGCAGTGAAGTAGCGGGGGGAAACCCCTCCTACAATGAGCAGTTCTTC. Protein sequence: CASSEVAGGNPSYNEQFF.

The chain combines TRBV5-1 with TRBJ2-3, with 13 bases lining up with TRBD2. J lost 0 bases, V lost 1 base, and 8 bases had no gene match. This CDR3 spans 19 amino acids. Per the germline V gene, CDR1 is SGHRS and CDR2 is YFSETQ. CDR3 protein: CASSLSTSGGAPSTDTQYF. In nucleotides, the CDR3 is TGCGCCAGCAGCTTGTCTACTAGCGGGGGGGCTCCTAGCACAGATACGCAGTATTTT.

The V and J genes are TRBV28 and TRBJ2-7, with D possibly matching TRBD2 (6 bases). Germline V gene sequence: CDR1 MDHEN, CDR2 SYDVKM. V lost 5 bases, J lost 2 bases, and 16 bases lay in between. The CDR3 spans 15 residues. The CDR3 loop is CASSPTLAGTYEQYF. CDR3 DNA: TGTGCCAGCAGTCCGACCCTCGCGGGGACCTACGAGCAGTACTTC.

The chain employs TRBV7-6 and TRBJ2-5, with D perhaps being TRBD1 or TRBD2 (5 bases each). The CDR3 totals 14 residues. Germline V CDR1 and CDR2: SGHVS, FNYEAQ. V lost 0 bases and J 4 bases, leaving 9 bases between the germline ends. As DNA, the CDR3 is TGTGCCAGCAGCTTAGCGGGGGTGGGAGAGACCCAGTACTTC. The encoded protein is CASSLAGVGETQYF.

The V call is TRBV30, the J call TRBJ1-3, with 7 bases identical to TRBD1. The CDR3 runs to 16 residues. V trimming: 0 bases; J trimming: 4 bases; junction bases outside the gene matches: 9. Germline V gene lookup returns CDR1 GTSNPN and CDR2 SVGIG (reference sequence). The CDR3 nucleotides are TGTGCCTGGAGTGTACGGAAAGGGGGCGAAGGAAACACCATATATTTT. This encodes CAWSVRKGGEGNTIYF.

The J gene is TRBJ1-3, the V gene TRBV13, with a weak D call TRBD1 (6 bases). This CDR3 has 15 amino acids. Germline lookup yields CDR1 PRHDT and CDR2 FYEKMQ (reference sequence). Trimming pared 5 bases from V and 2 bases from J, leaving 13 bases between. In nucleotides, the CDR3 is TGTGCCAGCAGCCCTCGGGCAGGGGCTGGAAACACCATATATTTT. It encodes CASSPRAGAGNTIYF.

The V call is TRBV6-5, the J call TRBJ2-5; the D gene is possibly TRBD2 (6 bases). V lost 5 bases and J lost 1, with 14 bases in between. Germline V gene lookup returns CDR1 MNHEY and CDR2 SVGAGI. The CDR3 is 15 residues long. This CDR3 reads CASSTPGTAQETQYF. In DNA form, the CDR3 reads TGTGCCAGCAGTACCCCCGGGACTGCCCAAGAGACCCAGTACTTC.

The chain employs TRBV19 and TRBJ1-6; the match to TRBD1 covers 9 bases. The CDR3 extends over 14 amino acids. CDR1 LNHDA and CDR2 SQIVND come from the germline V gene (reference sequence). V trimming: 6 bases; J trimming: 9 bases; junction bases outside the gene matches: 6. The CDR3 here is CASRPGTGFSPLHF. The CDR3 region has the DNA TGTGCCAGTAGACCGGGGACAGGGTTTTCACCCCTCCACTTT.

V is TRBV18 and J is TRBJ1-1, with TRBD1 as a possible D gene (5 bases). Germline V lookup: CDR1 KGHSH, CDR2 LQKENI. CDR3 length equals 13 residues. V was shortened by 1 base and J by 5 bases, with 8 bases between the two germline ends. The CDR3 reads CASSPQRGTEAFF. CDR3 bases: TGTGCCAGCTCACCACAAAGGGGTACTGAAGCTTTCTTT.

The rearrangement uses TRBV5-1 and TRBJ1-2, with D tentatively TRBD1 (5 bases). The V end was cut by 1 base, the J end by 4 bases, with 14 bases between. There are 15 residues in the CDR3. The germline gives CDR1 SGHRS, CDR2 YFSETQ. The CDR3 loop reads CASSLIQGGFYGYTF. The CDR3, as DNA: TGCGCCAGCAGCTTGATTCAGGGAGGGTTCTATGGCTACACCTTC.

This chain uses TRBV29-1 with TRBJ2-2; no clear D. CDR1 is SQVTM and CDR2 is ANQGSEA in the germline V gene. The CDR3 runs 12 residues. V shed 5 bases and J shed 8 bases, with 12 bases lying between them. The CDR3 is CSVSKVIGELFF. CDR3 nucleotides: TGCAGCGTTAGTAAAGTGATAGGGGAGCTGTTTTTT.

This clone came up once. The chain carries TRBV27 and TRBJ1-2; 8 bases are shared with TRBD1. This CDR3 is built from 14 residues. Germline CDR1 is MNHEY and CDR2 is SMNVEV (reference sequence). Germline trimming cut 5 bases from V and 4 bases from J; bases unmatched to any gene: 6. For the CDR3, the DNA is TGTGCCAGCAGTGCAGGGGGCCCTCCCTATGGCTACACCTTC. The encoded protein is CASSAGGPPYGYTF.

The V gene is TRBV7-9, the J gene TRBJ2-5; no clear D gene. Matching the DNA end better, TRBJ2-7 makes the J call doubtful. This CDR3 is 12 amino acids long. Per germline, CDR1 SEHNR and CDR2 FQNEAQ (reference sequence). CDR3 loop: CASSRIKDEQYF. In nucleotides, the CDR3 is TGTGCCAGCAGCCGGATTAAGGACGAGCAGTACTTC.

As DNA, the CDR3 is TGTGCCAGCAGTCCATTTGGGGCGGGGGTACGACAGCAGTACTTC. It codes for CASSPFGAGVRQQYF. The V and J genes are TRBV6-1 and TRBJ2-5, with TRBD2 matching 7 bases. Germline V lookup: CDR1 MNHNS, CDR2 SASEGT. V was pared by 5 bases and J by 11 bases, with 17 bases of the junction left unmatched. The CDR3 loop spans 15 amino acids.

The gene calls are TRBV6-1 and TRBJ1-5, with 8 positions matching TRBD1. Trimming cost V 5 bases and J 2 bases; bases outside gene matches: 2. This CDR3 contains 14 residues. Germline-derived CDR1 and CDR2 are MNHNS and SASEGT. CDR3 loop: CASSPGGGNQPQHF. CDR3 coding DNA: TGTGCCAGCAGTCCAGGGGGCGGCAATCAGCCCCAGCATTTT.

The chain has TRBV19 and TRBJ2-1; TRBD2 is a possible D gene (6 bases). Germline-derived CDR1 and CDR2 are LNHDA and SQIVND (reference sequence). V lost 3 bases and J lost 8, with 17 bases in between. The CDR3 length is 15 residues. CDR3 nucleotide sequence: TGTGCCAGTAGTATCGACTCGGGACTTCTTTATGAGCAGTTCTTC. Protein product: CASSIDSGLLYEQFF. The full variable domain, rest sourced from reference TRBV19 and TRBJ2-1, is DGGITQSPKYLFRKEGQNVTLSCEQNLNHDAMYWYRQDPGQGLRLIYYSQIVNDFQKGDIAEGYSVSREKKESFPLTVTSAQKNPTAFYLCASSIDSGLLYEQFFGPGTRLTVL.

The J gene is TRBJ2-3, the V gene TRBV7-9; perhaps TRBD1 as D (6 bases). Trimming stripped 5 bases from V and 0 bases from J, with 15 bases between. Germline CDR1 is SEHNR and CDR2 is FQNEAQ (reference sequence). The CDR3 loop spans 16 amino acids. The CDR3 nucleotides read TGTGCCAGCAGCCCTCGGACAGCCACTAGCACAGATACGCAGTATTTT. This gives the protein CASSPRTATSTDTQYF.

For the CDR3, the DNA is TGTGCCATCAGGGGACAGGGGACATCCTACGAGCAGTACTTC. Its translation is CAIRGQGTSYEQYF. The chain recombines TRBV10-3 with TRBJ2-7, with 10 nucleotides matching TRBD1. This CDR3 region has 14 residues. CDR1 is ENHRY and CDR2 is SYGVKD in the germline V gene. V lost 6 bases, J lost 1 base, and 3 bases stayed unmatched.

The genes are TRBV15 and TRBJ1-2; 9 bases match TRBD1. The CDR3 sequence is 16 residues long. The germline V gene encodes CDR1 LNHNV and CDR2 YYDKDF (reference sequence). J was trimmed by 8 bases and V by 0 bases; bases with no gene match: 10. The CDR3: CATSRERITGGVGYTF. The CDR3 region has the DNA TGTGCCACCAGCAGAGAGAGGATAACAGGGGGCGTCGGCTACACCTTC. Using reference TRBV15 and TRBJ1-2 for the parts outside the CDR3, the full variable domain is DAMVIQNPRYQVTQFGKPVTLSCSQTLNHNVMYWYQQKSSQAPKLLFHYYDKDFNNEADTPDNFQSRRPNTSFCFLDIRSPGLGDTAMYLCATSRERITGGVGYTFGSGTRLTVV.